The 11 T cell receptor beta chains given below trace back to one sample, sequenced in a study of blood T cells in healthy people across ages. A J-beta primer mix and a sample-barcoded 5' primer were used in a second PCR of roughly 6 to 12 cycles. TCRdb called the 5' RACE reads again in MiXCR, with one record for every CDR3 protein. Of about 590,000 distinct CDR3 sequences listed, approximately 30% were seen once; the top ten hold about 15%. Sequenced material: blood. The receptors come from an elderly woman in good health.

The chain joins TRBV7-9 to TRBJ2-7; 7 bases map to TRBD1. The end of the DNA fits TRBJ2-5 better, so the J call may be wrong. The CDR3 runs 15 residues. The germline V gene encodes CDR1 SEHNR and CDR2 FQNEAQ (reference sequence). The CDR3 reads CASSHGTAWGETQYF. The CDR3 region has the DNA TGTGCCAGCAGCCACGGGACAGCCTGGGGGGAGACCCAGTACTTC.

The chain recombines TRBV20-1 with TRBJ2-7, with D tentatively TRBD1 (6 bases). The CDR3 runs 21 residues. Germline loops: CDR1 DFQATT, CDR2 SNEGSKA (reference sequence). V was trimmed by 0 bases and J by 4 bases, leaving 34 bases between them. The CDR3 loop is CSARDLFGPKGDKQGKYEQYF. Here the CDR3 DNA reads TGCAGTGCTAGAGACCTATTTGGGCCGAAGGGGGATAAACAGGGAAAATACGAGCAGTACTTC.

On this clonotype itself: A much larger clonotype is one base distant, so this may be a read error. The chain joins TRBV7-9 to TRBJ2-7; D may correspond to TRBD1 or TRBD2 (5 bases each). CDR1 is SEHNR and CDR2 is FQNEAQ in the germline V gene (reference sequence). This CDR3 region has 17 residues. The ends were cut back, 3 bases at V and 7 bases at J, with 25 bases in the middle. The chain's CDR3 is CASSLPLGDRSNNEQYF. The CDR3 bases are TGTGCCAGCAGCTTGCCTCTGGGGGATCGATCGAACAATGAGCAGTACTTC.

A note on this clonotype: Since a much larger clone is just one base distant, this may be a read error. The rearrangement uses TRBV5-1 and TRBJ2-3; D call uncertain. Between the trimmed V and J ends, which lost 0 bases and 4 bases, there was a span of 12 bases. The CDR3 is 15 residues long. Germline assignment: CDR1 SGHRS and CDR2 YFSETQ. The CDR3 region is CASSLEALSADTQYF. In DNA form, the CDR3 reads TGCGCCAGCAGCTTGGAAGCCTTAAGCGCAGATACGCAGTATTTT. Using reference TRBV5-1 and TRBJ2-3 for the parts outside the CDR3, the full variable domain is KAGVTQTPRYLIKTRGQQVTLSCSPISGHRSVSWYQQTPGQGLQFLFEYFSETQRNKGNFPGRFSGRQFSNSRSEMNVSTLELGDSALYLCASSLEALSADTQYFGPGTRLTVL.

This clonotype was observed a handful of times. The J gene is TRBJ1-2, the V gene TRBV3-1; 7 nucleotides agree with TRBD1. CDR1 LGHDT and CDR2 YNNKEL come from the germline V gene (reference sequence). The CDR3 contains 12 residues. The junction had 4 bases not matched to a gene; V was cut back by 8 bases and J by 4 bases. The CDR3 spells CASSGGTYGYTF. In nucleotides, the CDR3 is TGTGCCAGCTCAGGGGGGACCTATGGCTACACCTTC. Supplemented by reference TRBV3-1 and TRBJ1-2, the full variable domain reads DTAVSQTPKYLVTQMGNDKSIKCEQNLGHDTMYWYKQDSKKFLKIMFSYNNKELIINETVPNRFSPKSPDKAHLNLHINSLELGDSAVYFCASSGGTYGYTFGSGTRLTVV.

This clonotype has just a few counts. A much larger clone lies one base from this, so it may be a read error. This sequence joins TRBV25-1 and TRBJ1-1; D not certain. The CDR3 runs 12 residues. CDR1 is MGHDK, CDR2 SYGVNS, per germline. The CDR3 sequence is CASIGSNTETFF. The CDR3 DNA reads as TGTGCCAGCATAGGATCGAACACTGAAACTTTCTTT.

The table lists this clonotype with a few counts. The chain employs TRBV6-1 and TRBJ2-3; 12 nucleotides line up with TRBD1. The CDR3 is 16 residues long. Germline assignment: CDR1 MNHNS and CDR2 SASEGT. After removal of 1 base from V and 8 bases from J, the junction contained 7 bases not matched to a gene. CDR3 loop: CASSEVGQGASGTQYF. The CDR3, as DNA: TGTGCCAGCAGTGAAGTGGGACAGGGGGCCTCAGGTACGCAGTATTTT.

This clonotype was counted a few times. V is TRBV4-1 and J is TRBJ2-3, with 7 positions matching TRBD2. The CDR3 consists of 16 residues. Unmatched junction bases numbered 6, after V lost 1 base and J lost 2 bases. In germline, CDR1 is MGHRA, CDR2 YSYEKL. The CDR3 bases are TGCGCCAGCAGCCAAGTGGCTAGCGGAAACACAGATACGCAGTATTTT. This translates into CASSQVASGNTDTQYF.

This clonotype was detected a few times. The chain links TRBV28 to TRBJ1-1, with D unresolved. Germline assignment: CDR1 MDHEN and CDR2 SYDVKM. V lost 4 bases and J 6 bases, leaving 9 bases between the germline ends. The CDR3 totals 12 residues. The CDR3 DNA reads as TGTGCCAGCAGTTCCCTGAAGTCTGAAGCTTTCTTT. This gives the protein CASSSLKSEAFF.

This clonotype was observed many times. The rearrangement joins TRBV5-1 to TRBJ2-3; 14 bases are a match to TRBD2. Germline assignment: CDR1 SGHRS and CDR2 YFSETQ. The CDR3 consists of 16 residues. V gave up 4 bases and J gave up 2 bases; unmatched junction bases: 3. CDR3 protein: CASSGLAGGFTDTQYF. As DNA, the CDR3 is TGCGCCAGCAGCGGACTAGCGGGGGGCTTCACAGATACGCAGTATTTT.

This clonotype was seen a few times. As DNA, the CDR3 is TGTGCCATCAGTGTGGCTAGCGTCTTGAACACCGGGGAGCTGTTTTTT. The encoded protein is CAISVASVLNTGELFF. V gene TRBV10-3 combines with J gene TRBJ2-2, with D tentatively TRBD2 (6 bases). V lost 4 bases and J lost 1, with 13 bases in between. Looked up from germline, CDR1 is ENHRY and CDR2 is SYGVKD. This CDR3 has 16 residues.